A selection of T cell receptor beta chains follows, all from one sample in a study of CD8+ T cells in alopecia areata. TCRdb's table, derived via immunoSEQ multiplex PCR, lists solely in-frame clones and lacks some. The sample lists 200,000 to 250,000 clones; roughly 64% were seen once. The starting material was CD4+ T cells sorted from blood, obtained at week 4, from a patient treated with tofacitinib. The receptors come from a human donor with alopecia areata. Each CDR3 is given with its conserved first and last residue. A D gene is named only where the DNA matches it firmly. Clone size is not always given. Where it is, it says once, few, many or a class for expanded clones.

d_call	v_call	j_call	clone_size	cdr3_nt	cdr3_aa
TRBD1	TRBV6-5	TRBJ2-5	NA	TGTGCCAGCAGCTACGCGCGACAGGGTAAAGAGACCCAGTACTTC	CASSYARQGKETQYF
NA	TRBV5-4	TRBJ2-3	few	TGTGCCAGCAGCTTGGAACAGCGTGCGACAGATACGCAGTATTTT	CASSLEQRATDTQYF
NA	TRBV4-2	TRBJ2-3	NA	TGTGCCAGCAGCCTTACCCACCCCAATTCCGTCTCCACAGATACGCAGTATTTT	CASSLTHPNSVSTDTQYF
TRBD1	TRBV29-1	TRBJ1-4	NA	TGCAGCGTTAACGACAGGGGGCGGGAAAAACTGTTTTTT	CSVNDRGREKLFF
TRBD1	TRBV5-6	TRBJ2-5	NA	TGTGCCAGCAGCTTCAAACAGGGGGAAGAGACCCAGTACTTC	CASSFKQGEETQYF
NA	TRBV4-3	TRBJ2-3	NA	TGCGCCAGCAGCCAAGATCGCCAACAGGTCGCACTTCTGGATACGCAGTATTTT	CASSQDRQQVALLDTQYF
NA	TRBV18	TRBJ2-1	few	TGTGCCAGCTCACCACCCGGGGGCTATTACAATGAGCAGTTCTTC	CASSPPGGYYNEQFF
NA	TRBV29-1	TRBJ1-5	NA	TGCAGCGTACGAGGGAGTGGCAATCAGCCCCAGCATTTT	CSVRGSGNQPQHF
NA	TRBV19	TRBJ1-5	NA	TGTGCCAGTAGTATAGTATGGGGTGGCAATCAGCCCCAGCATTTT	CASSIVWGGNQPQHF
NA	TRBV5-6	TRBJ1-1	few	TGTGCCAGCAGTTGGGACGGACTGCGGACTGAAGCTTTCTTT	CASSWDGLRTEAFF
NA	TRBV5-4	TRBJ2-7	few	TGTGCCAGCTCCCCAGGCGGGGTGAACTCCTACGAGCAGTACTTC	CASSPGGVNSYEQYF
TRBD2	TRBV30	TRBJ2-2	NA	TGTGCCCGGACTAGCGGGGAATTCACCGGGGAGCTGTTTTTT	CARTSGEFTGELFF
NA	TRBV7-9	TRBJ1-1	NA	TGTGCCAGCAGCTTGGGTTCGGTAGGGGCTGAAGCTTTCTTT	CASSLGSVGAEAFF
TRBD1	TRBV10-3	TRBJ2-5	NA	TGTGCCATCAGGGGGGACAGCCAAGAGACCCAGTACTTC	CAIRGDSQETQYF
NA	TRBV5-1	TRBJ2-5	few	TGCGCCAGCAGCTTGACACTAGCTCCGCAAGAGACCCAGTACTTC	CASSLTLAPQETQYF
NA	TRBV10-3	TRBJ2-1	NA	TGTGCCATCAGTGAGTCGATTCTCGGCACCCCCTCCTACAATGAGCAGTTCTTC	CAISESILGTPSYNEQFF
NA	TRBV6-5	TRBJ1-6	NA	TGTGCCAGCAGTTACTCCTTTGCGGGTAATTCACCCCTCCACTTT	CASSYSFAGNSPLHF
NA	TRBV6-5	TRBJ1-2	few	TGTGCCAGCAGTTACAAAGGAAGAGATGGCTACACCTTC	CASSYKGRDGYTF
NA	TRBV5-1	TRBJ1-1	NA	TGCGCCAGCAGCTTGGAAGATAACACTGAAGCTTTCTTT	CASSLEDNTEAFF
NA	TRBV27	TRBJ1-2	NA	TGTGCCAGCACTCGGTTGGCAGGGAATAACTATGGCTACACCTTC	CASTRLAGNNYGYTF
NA	TRBV2	TRBJ2-7	NA	TGTGCCAGCAGCTTCCGGGACACTGGATCCTACGAGCAGTACTTC	CASSFRDTGSYEQYF
NA	TRBV27	TRBJ1-1	NA	TGTGCCAGCAGTTTAGCGGCGTCGGTCGGCACTGAAGCTTTCTTT	CASSLAASVGTEAFF
NA	TRBV29-1	TRBJ2-1	NA	TGCAGCGTTGTTGTAAGCGGGCGATACTACAATGAGCAGTTCTTC	CSVVVSGRYYNEQFF
TRBD1	TRBV30	TRBJ2-3	once	TGTGCCTGGAGTTTTGACAGGGGGATAGATACGCAGTATTTT	CAWSFDRGIDTQYF
NA	TRBV29-1	TRBJ2-7	NA	TGCAGCGGGAGGGGTGGAGGCAGCTACGAGCAGTACTTC	CSGRGGGSYEQYF
TRBD2	TRBV18	TRBJ2-1	few	TGTGCCAGCTCCCGTGGGACTACCCGGCGCAATGAGCAGTTCTTC	CASSRGTTRRNEQFF
TRBD1	TRBV5-1	TRBJ2-1	NA	TGCGCCAGCAGCTTGGAGGGACAGGGCTACAATGAGCAGTTCTTC	CASSLEGQGYNEQFF
NA	TRBV10-3	TRBJ2-3	NA	TGTGCCATCAGTGAAGGTGGTATACAGGTAGATACGCAGTATTTT	CAISEGGIQVDTQYF
NA	TRBV5-1	TRBJ1-1	NA	TGCGCCAGCAGCTTGGACACCATGAACACTGAAGCTTTCTTT	CASSLDTMNTEAFF
NA	TRBV5-1	TRBJ2-5	NA	TGCGCCAGCAGCCCAGGGGCGGGAGAGACCCAGTACTTC	CASSPGAGETQYF
TRBD1	TRBV29-1	TRBJ1-2	few	TGCAGCGCCACCGGACAGGGAAACTATGGCTACACCTTC	CSATGQGNYGYTF
TRBD1	TRBV27	TRBJ1-6	NA	TGTGCCAGCAGTCCTCGGGACAGGGGAAATTCACCCCTCCACTTT	CASSPRDRGNSPLHF
NA	TRBV6-5	TRBJ2-7	NA	TGTGCCAGCAGTTCTAGCGCTGGATACGAGCAGTACTTC	CASSSSAGYEQYF
TRBD1	TRBV18	TRBJ1-2	once	TGTGCCAGCTCACGACAGGGAGGTCCGGATGGCTACACCTTC	CASSRQGGPDGYTF
NA	TRBV30	TRBJ1-5	NA	TGTGCCTGGAGTGTGGATAGCAATCAGCCCCAGCATTTT	CAWSVDSNQPQHF
NA	TRBV19	TRBJ1-1	NA	TGTGCCAGTAGTATTGGGGGTTTCACTGAAGCTTTCTTT	CASSIGGFTEAFF
TRBD2	TRBV11-2	TRBJ2-5	NA	TGTGCCAGCAGCTTTTCGGCGGGGGGGGTAGAGACCCAGTACTTC	CASSFSAGGVETQYF
TRBD2	TRBV5-1	TRBJ2-3	NA	TGCGCCAGCAGACCAAGCGGGATGATGAGGGCAGATACGCAGTATTTT	CASRPSGMMRADTQYF
NA	TRBV29-1	TRBJ2-1	NA	TGCAGCGTTGAAGAGGCATGGGGTGAGCAGTTCTTC	CSVEEAWGEQFF
NA	TRBV4-3	TRBJ1-2	NA	TGCGCCAGCAGCCAAGATCTGGCCAGGGCAGATGGCTACACCTTC	CASSQDLARADGYTF
TRBD2	TRBV2	TRBJ2-3	NA	TGTGCCAGCAGTGAGATGTTAGCGGGGACAGATACGCAGTATTTT	CASSEMLAGTDTQYF
TRBD2	TRBV27	TRBJ2-5	few	TGTGCCAGCAGTTTATCGAGCGGGGGCCGGGAGACCCAGTACTTC	CASSLSSGGRETQYF
TRBD2	TRBV27	TRBJ2-7	NA	TGTGCCAGCAGTCTTAAACTAGCGGGGGTGAGCTCCTACGAGCAGTACTTC	CASSLKLAGVSSYEQYF